This T cell receptor beta chain was recovered during a study of sequential checkpoint blockade in melanoma. About the study: Maintenance nivolumab came after either treatment sequence.

The J segment lost 5 bases and the V segment lost 6 bases, leaving 4 bases of the junction unmatched. Germline V gene lookup returns CDR1 MNHEY and CDR2 SMNVEV (reference sequence). The CDR3 runs to 12 residues. Some clones are missing from TCRdb's copy, which holds only in-frame ones; the method was immunoSEQ multiplex PCR. Among fewer than 40,000 clones listed, about 88% were seen once. Treatment defined: randomized to nivolumab then ipilimumab (arm A) or the reverse (arm B). Patients had received no earlier DNA-damaging chemotherapy. Sorted cells were live CD3+CD8+, lacking CD19 and CD56, from PBMCs.

The rearrangement joins TRBV27 to TRBJ2-7; 7 nucleotides line up with TRBD1. This TCR came from a human donor with melanoma. Here the sequenced sample was CD8+ T cells sorted from blood (inferred from file names), taken from a patient given nivolumab and ipilimumab in sequence. The CDR3 reads CASSPQGDEQYF. Here the CDR3 DNA reads TGTGCCAGCAGCCCCCAGGGGGACGAGCAGTACTTC.